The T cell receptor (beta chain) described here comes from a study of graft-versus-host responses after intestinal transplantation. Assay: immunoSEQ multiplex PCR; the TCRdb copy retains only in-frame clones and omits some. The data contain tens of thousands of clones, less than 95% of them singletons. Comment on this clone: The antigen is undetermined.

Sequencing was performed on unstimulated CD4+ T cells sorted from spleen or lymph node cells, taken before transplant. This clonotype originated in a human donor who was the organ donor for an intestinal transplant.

Here the CDR3 reads CASSLRGLANYGYTF. The DNA for the CDR3 is TGTGCCAGCAGCTTAAGGGGGCTAGCTAACTATGGCTACACCTTC. The chain carries TRBV7-9 and TRBJ1-2; TRBD1 agrees at 7 bases. This CDR3 spans 15 amino acids. V trimming: 2 bases; J trimming: 0 bases; junction bases outside the gene matches: 3. Germline assignment: CDR1 SEHNR and CDR2 FQNEAQ (reference sequence).